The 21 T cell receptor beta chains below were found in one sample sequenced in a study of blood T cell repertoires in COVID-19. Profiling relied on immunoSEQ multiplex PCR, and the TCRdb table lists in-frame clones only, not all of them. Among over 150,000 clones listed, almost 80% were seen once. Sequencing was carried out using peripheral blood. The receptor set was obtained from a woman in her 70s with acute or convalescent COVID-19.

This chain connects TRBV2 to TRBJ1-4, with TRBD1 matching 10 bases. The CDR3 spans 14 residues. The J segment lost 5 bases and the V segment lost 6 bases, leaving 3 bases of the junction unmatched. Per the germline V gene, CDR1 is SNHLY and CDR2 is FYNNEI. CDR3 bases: TGTGCCAGCAGACCGGACAGGGGGAATGAAAAACTGTTTTTT. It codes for CASRPDRGNEKLFF.

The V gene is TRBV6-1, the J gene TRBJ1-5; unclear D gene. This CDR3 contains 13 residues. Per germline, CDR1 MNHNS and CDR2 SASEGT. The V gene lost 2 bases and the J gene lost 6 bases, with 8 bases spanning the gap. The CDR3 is CASSEISSQPQHF. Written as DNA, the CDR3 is TGTGCCAGCAGTGAAATATCGAGTCAGCCCCAGCATTTT.

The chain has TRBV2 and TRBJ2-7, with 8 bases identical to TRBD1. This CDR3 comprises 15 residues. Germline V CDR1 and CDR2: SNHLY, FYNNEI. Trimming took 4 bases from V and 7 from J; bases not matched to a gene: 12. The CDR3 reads CASSADRANFEEQYF. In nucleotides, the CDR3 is TGTGCCAGCAGTGCGGACAGGGCGAATTTTGAAGAGCAGTACTTC.

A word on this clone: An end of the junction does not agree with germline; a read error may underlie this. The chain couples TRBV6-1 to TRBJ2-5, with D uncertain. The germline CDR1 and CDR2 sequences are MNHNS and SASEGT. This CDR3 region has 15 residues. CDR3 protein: CASSETRLYQGTQYF. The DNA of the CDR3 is TGTGCCAGCAGTGAAACGCGGTTATATCAAGGGACCCAGTACTTC.

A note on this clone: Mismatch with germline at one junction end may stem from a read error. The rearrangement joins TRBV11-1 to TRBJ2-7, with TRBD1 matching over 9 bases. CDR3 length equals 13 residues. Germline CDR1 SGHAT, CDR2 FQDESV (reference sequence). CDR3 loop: CACCFGTGYVQYF. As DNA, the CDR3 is TGTGCCTGCTGCTTCGGGACAGGGTACGTGCAGTACTTC.

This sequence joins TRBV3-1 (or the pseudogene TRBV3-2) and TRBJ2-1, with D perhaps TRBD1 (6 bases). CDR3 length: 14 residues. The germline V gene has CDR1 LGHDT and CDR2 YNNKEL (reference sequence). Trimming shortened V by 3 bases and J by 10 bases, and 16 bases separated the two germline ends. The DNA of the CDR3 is TGTGCCAGCAGCCAGGGCAGGGGAGCGTCGGAGCAGTTCTTC. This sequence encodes CASSQGRGASEQFF.

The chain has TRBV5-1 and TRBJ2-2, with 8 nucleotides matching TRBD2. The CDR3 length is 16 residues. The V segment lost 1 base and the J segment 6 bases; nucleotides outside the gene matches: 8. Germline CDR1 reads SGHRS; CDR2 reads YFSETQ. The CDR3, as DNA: TGCGCCAGCAGCTTGTCCGGGAGGGCCTCCCCCGGGGAGCTGTTTTTT. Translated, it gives CASSLSGRASPGELFF.

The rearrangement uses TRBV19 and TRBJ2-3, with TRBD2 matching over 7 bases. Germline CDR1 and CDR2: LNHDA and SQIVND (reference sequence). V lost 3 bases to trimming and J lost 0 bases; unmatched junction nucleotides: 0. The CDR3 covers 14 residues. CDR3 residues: CASSMGGSTDTQYF. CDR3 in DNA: TGTGCCAGTAGTATGGGGGGGAGCACAGATACGCAGTATTTT.

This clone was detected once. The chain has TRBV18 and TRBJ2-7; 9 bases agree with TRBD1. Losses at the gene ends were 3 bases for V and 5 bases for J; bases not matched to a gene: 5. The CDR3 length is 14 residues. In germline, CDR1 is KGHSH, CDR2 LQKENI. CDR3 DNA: TGTGCCAGCTCACCGGACAGGGGTACGAACGAGCAGTACTTC. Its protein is CASSPDRGTNEQYF.

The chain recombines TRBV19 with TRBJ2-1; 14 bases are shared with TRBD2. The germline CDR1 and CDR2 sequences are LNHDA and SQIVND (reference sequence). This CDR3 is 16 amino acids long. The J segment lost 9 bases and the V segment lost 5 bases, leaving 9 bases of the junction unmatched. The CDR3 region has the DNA TGTGCCAGTAGTCGACGTGGGACTAGCGGGAGCGGTGAGCAGTTCTTC. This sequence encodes CASSRRGTSGSGEQFF.

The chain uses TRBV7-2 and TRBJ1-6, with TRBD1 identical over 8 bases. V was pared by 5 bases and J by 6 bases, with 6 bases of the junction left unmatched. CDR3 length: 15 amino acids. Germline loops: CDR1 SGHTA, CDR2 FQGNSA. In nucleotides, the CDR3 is TGTGCCAGCAGCCGGTCAGGGGGCTCTAATTCACCCCTCCACTTT. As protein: CASSRSGGSNSPLHF.

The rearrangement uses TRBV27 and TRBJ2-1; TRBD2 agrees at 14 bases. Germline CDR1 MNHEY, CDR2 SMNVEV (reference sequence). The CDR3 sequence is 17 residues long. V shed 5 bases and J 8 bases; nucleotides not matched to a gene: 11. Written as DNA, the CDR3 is TGTGCCAGCAGTATGACTAGCGGGAGGGCCCCCCCCCATGAGCAGTTCTTC. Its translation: CASSMTSGRAPPHEQFF.

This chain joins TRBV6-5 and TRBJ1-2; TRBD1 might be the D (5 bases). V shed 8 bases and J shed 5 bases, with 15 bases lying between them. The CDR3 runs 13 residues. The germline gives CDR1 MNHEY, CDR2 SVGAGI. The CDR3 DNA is TGTGCCAGCTCCACGGGGGTATGGTATGGCTACACCTTC. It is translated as CASSTGVWYGYTF.

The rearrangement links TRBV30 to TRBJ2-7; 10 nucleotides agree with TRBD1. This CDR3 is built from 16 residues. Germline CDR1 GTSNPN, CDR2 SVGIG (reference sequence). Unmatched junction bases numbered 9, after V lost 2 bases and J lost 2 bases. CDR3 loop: CAWSRAGQGLPYEQYF. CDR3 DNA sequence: TGTGCCTGGAGTAGAGCGGGACAGGGGCTACCCTACGAGCAGTACTTC. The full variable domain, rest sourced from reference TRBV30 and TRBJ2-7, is SQTIHQWPATLVQPVGSPLSLECTVEGTSNPNLYWYRQAAGRGLQLLFYSVGIGQISSEVPQNLSASRPQDRQFILSSKKLLLSDSGFYLCAWSRAGQGLPYEQYFGPGTRLTVT.

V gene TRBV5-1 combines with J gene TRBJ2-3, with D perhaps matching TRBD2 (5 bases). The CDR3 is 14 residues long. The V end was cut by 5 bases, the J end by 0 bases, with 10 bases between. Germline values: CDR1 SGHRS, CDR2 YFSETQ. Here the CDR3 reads CASRRDRSTDTQYF. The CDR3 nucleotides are TGCGCCAGCAGACGGGATCGAAGCACAGATACGCAGTATTTT.

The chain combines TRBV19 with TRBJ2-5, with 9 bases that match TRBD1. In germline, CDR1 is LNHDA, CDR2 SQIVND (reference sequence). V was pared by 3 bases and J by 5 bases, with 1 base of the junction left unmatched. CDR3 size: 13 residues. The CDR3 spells CASSIGTGETQYF. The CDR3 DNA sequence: TGTGCCAGTAGTATTGGGACAGGGGAGACCCAGTACTTC.

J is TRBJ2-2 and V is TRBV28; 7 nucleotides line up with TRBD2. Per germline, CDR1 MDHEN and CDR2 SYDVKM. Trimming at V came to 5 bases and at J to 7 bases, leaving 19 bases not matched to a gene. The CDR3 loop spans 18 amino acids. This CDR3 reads CASSGGGAGASVHGELFF. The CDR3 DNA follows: TGTGCCAGCAGTGGGGGGGGAGCTGGGGCTAGCGTGCACGGGGAGCTGTTTTTT.

The CDR3 loop reads CASSQGILTGGKYNEQFF. As DNA, the CDR3 is TGTGCCAGCAGCCAAGGGATATTGACAGGGGGAAAATACAATGAGCAGTTCTTC. This sequence joins TRBV3-1 (or the pseudogene TRBV3-2) and TRBJ2-1; 9 bases are shared with TRBD1. Germline values: CDR1 LGHDT, CDR2 YNNKEL (reference sequence). This CDR3 has 18 amino acids. Trimming at V came to 1 base and at J to 4 bases, leaving 11 bases not matched to a gene.

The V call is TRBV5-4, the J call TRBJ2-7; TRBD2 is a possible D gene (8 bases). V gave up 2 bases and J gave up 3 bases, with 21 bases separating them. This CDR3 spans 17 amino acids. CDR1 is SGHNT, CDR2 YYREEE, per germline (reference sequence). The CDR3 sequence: CASSFNGRGPILYEQYF. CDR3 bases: TGTGCCAGCAGCTTCAACGGGAGGGGGCCCATCCTCTACGAGCAGTACTTC.

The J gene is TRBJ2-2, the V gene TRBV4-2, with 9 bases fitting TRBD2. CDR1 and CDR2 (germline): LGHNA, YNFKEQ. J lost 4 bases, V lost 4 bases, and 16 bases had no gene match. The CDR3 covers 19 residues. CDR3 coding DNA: TGTGCCAGCAGCCGCTCTAGAGGGGTAGCGGGAGTTGTCACCGGGGAGCTGTTTTTT. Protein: CASSRSRGVAGVVTGELFF.

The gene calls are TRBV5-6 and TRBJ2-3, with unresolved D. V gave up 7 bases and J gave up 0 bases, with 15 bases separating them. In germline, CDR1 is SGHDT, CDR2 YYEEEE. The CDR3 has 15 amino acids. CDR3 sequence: CASRSEHLSTDTQYF. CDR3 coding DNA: TGTGCCAGCCGAAGCGAACATCTTAGCACAGATACGCAGTATTTT.